This T cell receptor beta chain was identified in a study of T-cell memory formation after mild COVID-19. Study background: Clustering of TCRs was largely donor specific.

CDR3 size: 15 residues. The germline V gene encodes CDR1 SGHAT and CDR2 FQDESV (reference sequence). The V gene end was trimmed by 2 bases and the J gene end by 5 bases; junction bases not matched to a gene: 2. Constant-segment primers and 5'RACE yielded cDNA libraries for TCR alpha and TCR beta, each carrying sample barcodes and UMIs. TCRdb passed the 5' RACE reads through MiXCR, listing each CDR3 protein once. Among around 340,000 distinct CDR3 sequences, 10% to 15% were seen once, and the ten largest hold about a fifth. Concerning this clonotype: Its target is not known.

Study-wide results and limits: The study found balanced CD4/CD8 in clones contracting day 15 to 85 and a CD4+ lean in later expanders. CM and EM subsets held most contracting CD4+ clones; EMRA held CD8+ ones.

The sequencing input was PBMCs or a T cell subset sorted from them (not recorded which). The TCR sequence derives from a man in his late teens or twenties who had mild COVID-19 (a few samples of this study predate the infection). Cell type and time point are not known. This chain links TRBV11-1 with TRBJ2-1, with 11 bases lining up with TRBD1. The DNA of the CDR3 is TGTGCCAGCAGCTTATTGGGACAGGGGGACAATGAGCAGTTCTTC. Its translation is CASSLLGQGDNEQFF.